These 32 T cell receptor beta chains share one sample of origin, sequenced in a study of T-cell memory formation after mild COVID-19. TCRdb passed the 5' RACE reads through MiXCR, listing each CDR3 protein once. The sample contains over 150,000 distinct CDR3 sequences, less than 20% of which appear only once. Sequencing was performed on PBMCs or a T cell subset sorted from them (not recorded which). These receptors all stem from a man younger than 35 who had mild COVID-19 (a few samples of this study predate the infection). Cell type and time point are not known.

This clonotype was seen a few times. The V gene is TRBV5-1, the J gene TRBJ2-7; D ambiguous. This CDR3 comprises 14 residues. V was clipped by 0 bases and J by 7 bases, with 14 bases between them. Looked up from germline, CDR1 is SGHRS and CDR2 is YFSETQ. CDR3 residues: CASSLDDASREQYV. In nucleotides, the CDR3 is TGCGCCAGCAGCTTGGACGACGCCTCAAGGGAGCAGTACGTC.

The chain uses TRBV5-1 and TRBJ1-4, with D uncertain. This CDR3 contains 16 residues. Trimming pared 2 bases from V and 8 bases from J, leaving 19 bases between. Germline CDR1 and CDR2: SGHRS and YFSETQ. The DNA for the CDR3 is TGCGCCAGCAGCTTCACGATAACGGGGAAGGTCGAAAAACTGTTTTTT. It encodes CASSFTITGKVEKLFF.

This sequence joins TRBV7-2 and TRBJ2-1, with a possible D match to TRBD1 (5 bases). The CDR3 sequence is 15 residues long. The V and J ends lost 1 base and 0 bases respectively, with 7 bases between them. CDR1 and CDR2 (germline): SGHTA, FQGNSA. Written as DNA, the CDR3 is TGTGCCAGCAGCTTAGAGGGGCGCTCCTACAATGAGCAGTTCTTC. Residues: CASSLEGRSYNEQFF.

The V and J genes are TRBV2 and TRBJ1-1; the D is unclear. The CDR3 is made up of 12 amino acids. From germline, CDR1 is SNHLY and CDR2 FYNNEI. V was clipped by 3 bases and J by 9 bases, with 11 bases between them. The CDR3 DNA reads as TGTGCCAGCAGTGACGCGTACGACAAAGCTTTCTTT. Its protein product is CASSDAYDKAFF.

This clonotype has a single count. The CDR3 reads CSAPSQALNEKLFF. The CDR3 coding sequence is TGCAGTGCTCCAAGTCAGGCTTTAAATGAAAAACTGTTTTTT. The chain couples TRBV20-1 to TRBJ1-4, with D unresolved. V was clipped by 5 bases and J by 5 bases, with 15 bases between them. Looked up from germline, CDR1 is DFQATT and CDR2 is SNEGSKA (reference sequence). CDR3 length: 14 amino acids.

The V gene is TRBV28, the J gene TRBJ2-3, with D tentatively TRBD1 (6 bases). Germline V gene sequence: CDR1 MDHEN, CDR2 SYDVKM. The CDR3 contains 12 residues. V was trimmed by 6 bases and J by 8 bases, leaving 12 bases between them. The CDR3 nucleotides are TGTGCCAGCAGACAGGGAAGTGGTACGCAGTATTTT. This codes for CASRQGSGTQYF.

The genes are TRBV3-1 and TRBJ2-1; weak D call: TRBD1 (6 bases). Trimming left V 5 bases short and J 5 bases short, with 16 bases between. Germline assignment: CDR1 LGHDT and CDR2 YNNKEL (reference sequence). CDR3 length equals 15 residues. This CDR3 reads CASSYHRDLDNEQFF. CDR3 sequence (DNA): TGTGCCAGCAGCTACCACAGGGATCTGGACAATGAGCAGTTCTTC.

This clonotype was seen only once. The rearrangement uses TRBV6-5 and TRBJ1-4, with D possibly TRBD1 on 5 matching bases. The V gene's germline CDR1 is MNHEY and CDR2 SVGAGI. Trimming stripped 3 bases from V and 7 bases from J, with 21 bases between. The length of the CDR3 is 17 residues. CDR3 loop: CASSYLGAGGIREKLFF. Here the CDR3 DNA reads TGTGCCAGCAGTTATCTCGGGGCCGGAGGGATCCGTGAAAAACTGTTTTTT.

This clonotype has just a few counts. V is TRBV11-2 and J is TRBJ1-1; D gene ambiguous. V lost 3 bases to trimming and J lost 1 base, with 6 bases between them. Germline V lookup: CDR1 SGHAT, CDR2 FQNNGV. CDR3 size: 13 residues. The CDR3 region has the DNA TGTGCCAGCAGCTTTACAGAGAACACTGAAGCTTTCTTT. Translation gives CASSFTENTEAFF.

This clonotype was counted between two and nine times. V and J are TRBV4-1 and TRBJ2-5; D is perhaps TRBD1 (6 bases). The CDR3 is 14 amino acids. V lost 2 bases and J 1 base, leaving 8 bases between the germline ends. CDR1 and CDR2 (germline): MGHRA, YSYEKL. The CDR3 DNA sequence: TGCGCCAGCAGCCAACGGACAGTCCAAGAGACCCAGTACTTC. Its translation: CASSQRTVQETQYF.

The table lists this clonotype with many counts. The CDR3 DNA is TGTGCCAGCAGCACATACTTAAGCACAGATACGCAGTATTTT. Its translation is CASSTYLSTDTQYF. The genes are TRBV7-2 and TRBJ2-3; no clear D gene. CDR1 is SGHTA, CDR2 FQGNSA, per germline. The CDR3 is 14 amino acids. The V and J ends lost 5 bases and 0 bases respectively, with 9 bases between them.

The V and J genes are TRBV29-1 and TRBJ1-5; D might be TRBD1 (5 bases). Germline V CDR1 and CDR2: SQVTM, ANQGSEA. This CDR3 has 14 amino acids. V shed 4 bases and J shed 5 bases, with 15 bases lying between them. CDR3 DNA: TGCAGCGTTGGCATGCAGGGAAAGGATCAGCCCCAGCATTTT. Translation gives CSVGMQGKDQPQHF.

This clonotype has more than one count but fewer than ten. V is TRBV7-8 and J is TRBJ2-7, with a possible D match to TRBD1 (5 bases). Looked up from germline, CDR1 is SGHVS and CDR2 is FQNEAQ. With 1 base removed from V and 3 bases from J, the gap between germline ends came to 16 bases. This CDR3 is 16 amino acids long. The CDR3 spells CASSLGPGRQVYEQYV. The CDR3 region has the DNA TGTGCCAGCAGCTTAGGTCCAGGGCGGCAAGTCTACGAGCAGTACGTC.

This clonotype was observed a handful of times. CDR3 sequence (DNA): TGTGCCAGCAGCCAAGAAGTCGGGGGAATGGGTTCTGAAAAACTGTTTTTT. Its protein product is CASSQEVGGMGSEKLFF. The chain carries TRBV4-2 and TRBJ1-4; a weak D match, TRBD1 (5 bases). V was pared by 0 bases and J by 7 bases, with 18 bases between. Germline loops: CDR1 LGHNA, CDR2 YNFKEQ. The CDR3 sequence is 17 residues long.

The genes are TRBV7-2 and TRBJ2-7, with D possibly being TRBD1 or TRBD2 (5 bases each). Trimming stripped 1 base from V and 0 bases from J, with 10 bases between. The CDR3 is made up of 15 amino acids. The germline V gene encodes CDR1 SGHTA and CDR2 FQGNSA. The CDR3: CASSLGGTSSYEQYF. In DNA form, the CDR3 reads TGTGCCAGCAGCTTAGGGGGGACGAGCTCCTACGAGCAGTACTTC.

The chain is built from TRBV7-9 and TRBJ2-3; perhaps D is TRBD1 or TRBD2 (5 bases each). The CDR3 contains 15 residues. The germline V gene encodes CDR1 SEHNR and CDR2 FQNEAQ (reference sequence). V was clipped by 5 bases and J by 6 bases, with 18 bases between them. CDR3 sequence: CASSRRRDRGDTQYF. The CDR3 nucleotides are TGTGCCAGCAGCAGACGACGGGACCGCGGGGATACGCAGTATTTT.

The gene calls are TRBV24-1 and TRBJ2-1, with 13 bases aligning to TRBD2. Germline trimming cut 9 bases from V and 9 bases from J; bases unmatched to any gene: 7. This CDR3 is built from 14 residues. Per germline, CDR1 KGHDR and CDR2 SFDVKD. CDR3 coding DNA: TGTGCCACCCAGGGGACTAGCGGGGTCAGTGAGCAGTTCTTC. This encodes CATQGTSGVSEQFF.

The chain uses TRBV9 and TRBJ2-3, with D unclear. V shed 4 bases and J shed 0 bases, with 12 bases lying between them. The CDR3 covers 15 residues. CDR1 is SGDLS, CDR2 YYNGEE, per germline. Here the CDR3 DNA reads TGTGCCAGCAGCTTTGAAGAAGCTAGCACAGATACGCAGTATTTT. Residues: CASSFEEASTDTQYF.

The CDR3 loop reads CASSRQYNEQFF. The DNA of the CDR3 is TGTGCCAGCAGCCGACAGTACAATGAGCAGTTCTTC. J is TRBJ2-1 and V is TRBV5-4, with a weak D call TRBD1 (5 bases). Germline V gene data show CDR1 as SGHNT and CDR2 as YYREEE (reference sequence). The CDR3 consists of 12 residues. The ends were cut back, 4 bases at V and 4 bases at J, with 6 bases in the middle.

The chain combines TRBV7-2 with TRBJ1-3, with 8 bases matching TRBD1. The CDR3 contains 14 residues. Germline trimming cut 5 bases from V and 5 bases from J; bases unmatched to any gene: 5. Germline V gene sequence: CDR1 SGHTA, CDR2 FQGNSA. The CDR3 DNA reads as TGTGCCAGCAGCCCGGACAGGGTCCGAAACACCATATATTTT. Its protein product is CASSPDRVRNTIYF.

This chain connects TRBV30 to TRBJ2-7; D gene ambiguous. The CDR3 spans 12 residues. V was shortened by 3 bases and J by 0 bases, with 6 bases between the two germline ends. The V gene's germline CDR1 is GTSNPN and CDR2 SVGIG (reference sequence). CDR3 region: CAWRGYSYEQYF. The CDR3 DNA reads TGTGCCTGGAGAGGTTACTCCTACGAGCAGTACTTC.

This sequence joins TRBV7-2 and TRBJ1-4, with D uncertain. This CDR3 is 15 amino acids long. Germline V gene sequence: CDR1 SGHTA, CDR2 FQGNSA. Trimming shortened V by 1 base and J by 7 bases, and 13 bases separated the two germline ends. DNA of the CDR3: TGTGCCAGCAGCTTAGTCGGTCCGACTGGTGAAAAACTGTTTTTT. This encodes CASSLVGPTGEKLFF. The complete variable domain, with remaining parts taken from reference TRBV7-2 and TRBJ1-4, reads GAGVSQSPSNKVTEKGKDVELRCDPISGHTALYWYRQSLGQGLEFLIYFQGNSAPDKSGLPSDRFSAERTGGSVSTLTIQRTQQEDSAVYLCASSLVGPTGEKLFFGSGTQLSVL.

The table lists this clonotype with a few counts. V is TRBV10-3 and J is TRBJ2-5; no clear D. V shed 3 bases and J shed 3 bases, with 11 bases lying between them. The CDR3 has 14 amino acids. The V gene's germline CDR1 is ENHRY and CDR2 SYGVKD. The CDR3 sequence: CAISESARKETQYF. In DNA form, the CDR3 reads TGTGCCATCAGTGAATCTGCTCGAAAAGAGACCCAGTACTTC.

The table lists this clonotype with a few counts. CDR3 DNA sequence: TGTGCCAGCAGCTTAGGGGACAGGTATAACACTGAAGCTTTCTTT. This encodes CASSLGDRYNTEAFF. This chain joins TRBV7-2 and TRBJ1-1, with 8 nucleotides matching TRBD1. The V gene end was trimmed by 1 base and the J gene end by 2 bases; junction bases not matched to a gene: 3. Germline assignment: CDR1 SGHTA and CDR2 FQGNSA. The CDR3 totals 15 residues.

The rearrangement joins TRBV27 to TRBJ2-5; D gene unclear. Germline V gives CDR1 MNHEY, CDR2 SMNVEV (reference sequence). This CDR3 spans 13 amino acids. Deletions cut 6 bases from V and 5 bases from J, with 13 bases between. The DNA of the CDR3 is TGTGCCAGCAGCCAAAGATTATGGGAGACCCAGTACTTC. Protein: CASSQRLWETQYF.

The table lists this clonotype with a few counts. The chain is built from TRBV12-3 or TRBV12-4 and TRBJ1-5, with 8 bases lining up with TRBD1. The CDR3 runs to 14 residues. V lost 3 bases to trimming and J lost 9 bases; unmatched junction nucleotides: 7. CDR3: CASSLTGTGPPQHF. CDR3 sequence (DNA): TGTGCCAGCAGTTTGACGGGGACAGGACCGCCCCAGCATTTT.

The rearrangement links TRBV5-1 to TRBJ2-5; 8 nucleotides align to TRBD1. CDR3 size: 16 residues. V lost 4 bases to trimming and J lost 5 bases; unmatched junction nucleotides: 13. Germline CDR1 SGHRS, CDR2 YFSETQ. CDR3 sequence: CASSGIRDRRRETQYF. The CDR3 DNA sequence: TGCGCCAGCAGCGGTATAAGGGACAGGCGGCGGGAGACCCAGTACTTC.

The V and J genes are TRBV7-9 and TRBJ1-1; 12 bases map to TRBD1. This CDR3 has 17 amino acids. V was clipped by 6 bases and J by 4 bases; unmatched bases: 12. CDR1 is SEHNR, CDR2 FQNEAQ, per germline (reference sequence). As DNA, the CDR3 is TGTGCCAGCAGTAAGGGGACAGGGGGCCTCTTGAGCACTGAAGCTTTCTTT. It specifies CASSKGTGGLLSTEAFF.

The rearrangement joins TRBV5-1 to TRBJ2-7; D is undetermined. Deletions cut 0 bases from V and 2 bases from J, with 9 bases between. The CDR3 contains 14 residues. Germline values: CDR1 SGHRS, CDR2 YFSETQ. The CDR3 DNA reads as TGCGCCAGCAGCTTGGGCCCGAATGCCTACGAGCAGTACTTC. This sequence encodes CASSLGPNAYEQYF.

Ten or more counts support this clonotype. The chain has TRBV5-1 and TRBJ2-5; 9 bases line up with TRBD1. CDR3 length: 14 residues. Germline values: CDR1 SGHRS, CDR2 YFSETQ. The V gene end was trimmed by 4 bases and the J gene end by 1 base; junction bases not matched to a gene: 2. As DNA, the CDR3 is TGCGCCAGCAGCCGGGGACAGGGCCAAGAGACCCAGTACTTC. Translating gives CASSRGQGQETQYF.

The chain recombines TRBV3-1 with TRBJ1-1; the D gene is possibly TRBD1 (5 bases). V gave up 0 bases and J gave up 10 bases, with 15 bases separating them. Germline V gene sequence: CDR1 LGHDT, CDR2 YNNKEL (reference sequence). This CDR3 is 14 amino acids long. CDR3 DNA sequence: TGTGCCAGCAGCCAAGATCGTCGGCCAGGGAGAGCTTTCTTT. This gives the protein CASSQDRRPGRAFF.

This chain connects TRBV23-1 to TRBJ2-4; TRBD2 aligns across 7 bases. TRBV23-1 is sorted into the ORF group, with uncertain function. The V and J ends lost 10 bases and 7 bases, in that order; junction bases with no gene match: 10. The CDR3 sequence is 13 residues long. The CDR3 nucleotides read TGCGCCAAACCCCGCGGGGGTATCAACATTCAGTACTTC. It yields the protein CAKPRGGINIQYF.